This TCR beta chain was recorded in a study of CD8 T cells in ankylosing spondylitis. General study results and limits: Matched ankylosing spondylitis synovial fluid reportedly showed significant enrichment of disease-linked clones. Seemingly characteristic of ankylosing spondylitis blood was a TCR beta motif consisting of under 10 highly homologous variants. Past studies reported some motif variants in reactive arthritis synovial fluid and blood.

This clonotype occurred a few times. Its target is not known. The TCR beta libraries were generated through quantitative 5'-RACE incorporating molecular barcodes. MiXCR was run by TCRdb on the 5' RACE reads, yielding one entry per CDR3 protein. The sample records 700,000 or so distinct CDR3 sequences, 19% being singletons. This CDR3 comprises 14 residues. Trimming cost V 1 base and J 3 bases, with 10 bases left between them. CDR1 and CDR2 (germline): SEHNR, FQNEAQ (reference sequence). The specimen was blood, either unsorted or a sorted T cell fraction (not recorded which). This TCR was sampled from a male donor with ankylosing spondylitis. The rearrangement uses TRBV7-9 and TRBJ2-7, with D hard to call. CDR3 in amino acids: CASSLGVGGYEQYF. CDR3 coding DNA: TGTGCCAGCAGCTTAGGGGTAGGTGGCTACGAGCAGTACTTC.